The 21 T cell receptor beta chains below were found in one sample sequenced in a study of early T cells in non-severe SARS-CoV-2 infection. In TCRdb, the 5' RACE reads were re-called with MiXCR into one record per CDR3 protein. This table has about 48,000 distinct CDR3 sequences, approximately 7.6% appearing once. Sequenced material: whole blood. The receptor set was obtained from an adult who was a healthcare worker with PCR-confirmed SARS-CoV-2 infection or an uninfected control (not recorded which).

The CDR3, as DNA: TGTGCCACCAGTGATCTATACAGGGGCGAACAAGAGACCCAGTACTTC. It translates to CATSDLYRGEQETQYF. J is TRBJ2-5 and V is TRBV24-1; 7 bases fit TRBD1. CDR3 length: 16 amino acids. The J segment lost 2 bases and the V segment lost 3 bases, leaving 8 bases of the junction unmatched. Germline CDR1 is KGHDR and CDR2 is SFDVKD.

This clonotype was counted at least ten times. The chain joins TRBV3-1 to TRBJ2-7; D call uncertain. The CDR3 runs 11 residues. Germline V CDR1 and CDR2: LGHDT, YNNKEL (reference sequence). Trimming stripped 1 base from V and 2 bases from J, with 0 bases between. The CDR3 protein is CASSQAYEQYF. The CDR3, as DNA: TGTGCCAGCAGCCAAGCCTACGAGCAGTACTTC.

This clonotype has ten or more counts. The rearrangement uses TRBV20-1 and TRBJ2-7; no clear D gene. CDR1 is DFQATT and CDR2 is SNEGSKA in the germline V gene (reference sequence). The CDR3 runs 12 residues. The V and J ends lost 8 bases and 0 bases respectively, with 11 bases between them. CDR3 loop: CSLKGHSYEQYF. CDR3 nucleotide sequence: TGCAGTCTAAAAGGCCACTCCTACGAGCAGTACTTC.

This clonotype occurred many times. This chain links TRBV6-5 with TRBJ2-1, with 10 bases aligning to TRBD1. CDR1 is MNHEY, CDR2 SVGAGI, per germline. The J segment lost 6 bases and the V segment lost 5 bases, leaving 4 bases of the junction unmatched. This CDR3 is 14 amino acids long. The CDR3 nucleotides read TGTGCCAGCAGTCAAAGGACAGGGGGCAATGAGCAGTTCTTC. Protein: CASSQRTGGNEQFF.

The table lists this clonotype with many counts. The V call is TRBV4-3, the J call TRBJ1-3; tentative D call: TRBD1 (6 bases). Trimming took 0 bases from V and 5 from J, leaving 8 bases between them. CDR1 and CDR2 (germline): LGHNA, YSLEER. CDR3 size: 14 residues. CDR3 sequence (DNA): TGCGCCAGCAGCCAAGAGACAGGCCGAAACACCATATATTTT. It codes for CASSQETGRNTIYF.

Many counts were recorded for this clonotype. The gene calls are TRBV6-1 and TRBJ2-2; D is perhaps TRBD1 (6 bases). The CDR3 extends over 13 amino acids. In germline, CDR1 is MNHNS, CDR2 SASEGT. V was trimmed by 6 bases and J by 6 bases, leaving 11 bases between them. The CDR3 nucleotides read TGTGCCAGCAGCGGACAGACTGCCGGGGAGCTGTTTTTT. This translates into CASSGQTAGELFF.

V usage is TRBV5-1 and J usage is TRBJ2-5; 9 bases agree with TRBD1. In germline, CDR1 is SGHRS, CDR2 YFSETQ. With V trimmed by 4 bases and J by 2 bases, 3 bases remained unmatched. The CDR3 totals 14 residues. The CDR3 DNA sequence: TGCGCCAGCAGCAAGGACAGGGGACAAGAGACCCAGTACTTC. This gives the protein CASSKDRGQETQYF.

This clonotype has more than one count but fewer than ten. The rearrangement links TRBV28 to TRBJ2-1; tentative D call: TRBD1 (6 bases). This CDR3 is built from 15 residues. Germline CDR1 is MDHEN and CDR2 is SYDVKM. The germline V and J ends were trimmed by 2 bases and 1 base, with 9 bases remaining between them. CDR3 loop: CASSLAGDSYNEQFF. Here the CDR3 DNA reads TGTGCCAGCAGTTTAGCAGGGGATTCCTACAATGAGCAGTTCTTC. Full variable domain (missing parts from reference TRBV28 and TRBJ2-1): DVKVTQSSRYLVKRTGEKVFLECVQDMDHENMFWYRQDPGLGLRLIYFSYDVKMKEKGDIPEGYSVSREKKERFSLILESASTNQTSMYLCASSLAGDSYNEQFFGPGTRLTVL.

This clonotype was found many times. The J gene is TRBJ2-7, the V gene TRBV29-1, with 7 bases lining up with TRBD1. Germline V gives CDR1 SQVTM, CDR2 ANQGSEA. The V gene end was trimmed by 0 bases and the J gene end by 1 base; junction bases not matched to a gene: 3. The CDR3 extends over 14 amino acids. The DNA for the CDR3 is TGCAGCGTTGAAGACGACAGGGCTTCCTACGAGCAGTACTTC. This codes for CSVEDDRASYEQYF.

This clonotype was picked up many times. The chain is built from TRBV20-1 and TRBJ1-2, with no clear D. The germline CDR1 and CDR2 sequences are DFQATT and SNEGSKA (reference sequence). V was shortened by 2 bases and J by 4 bases, with 11 bases between the two germline ends. This CDR3 has 13 amino acids. CDR3 protein: CSARPHFIYGYTF. DNA for the CDR3: TGCAGTGCTAGACCCCACTTCATCTATGGCTACACCTTC.

Many counts were recorded for this clonotype. The chain links TRBV29-1 to TRBJ2-1, with D unclear. CDR3 length: 15 residues. The germline V gene encodes CDR1 SQVTM and CDR2 ANQGSEA. V lost 1 base to trimming and J lost 0 bases, with 10 bases between them. The CDR3 nucleotides are TGCAGCGTTGAAGGAGGATATAGCTCCTACAATGAGCAGTTCTTC. It encodes CSVEGGYSSYNEQFF.

This clonotype was recorded many times. The rearrangement joins TRBV6-1 to TRBJ1-2, with 12 bases that match TRBD1. The CDR3 totals 15 residues. Losses at the gene ends were 4 bases for V and 4 bases for J; bases not matched to a gene: 4. Germline lookup yields CDR1 MNHNS and CDR2 SASEGT. The CDR3 nucleotides are TGTGCCAGCAGTGCGGGACAGGGGGCCGTCTATGGCTACACCTTC. Translated, it gives CASSAGQGAVYGYTF.

This clonotype was found a few times. The chain recombines TRBV27 with TRBJ2-5; weak D call: TRBD1 (6 bases). With 5 bases removed from V and 1 base from J, the gap between germline ends came to 14 bases. CDR1 and CDR2 (germline): MNHEY, SMNVEV (reference sequence). This CDR3 is 15 amino acids long. Here the CDR3 DNA reads TGTGCCAGCAGTCCCCGGGACACCCTCCAAGAGACCCAGTACTTC. Protein: CASSPRDTLQETQYF.

This clonotype was picked up many times. J is TRBJ1-1 and V is TRBV7-2; no clear D gene. The germline CDR1 and CDR2 sequences are SGHTA and FQGNSA. V was cut by 2 bases and J by 0 bases, with 10 bases left in between. This CDR3 region has 15 residues. CDR3 nucleotides: TGTGCCAGCAGCTTAAAGGGCCAGGTGAACACTGAAGCTTTCTTT. Amino acids: CASSLKGQVNTEAFF.

This clonotype was recorded many times. The chain has TRBV6-2 or TRBV6-3 and TRBJ1-1, with TRBD1 matching 7 bases. The CDR3 is 14 residues long. The junction had 2 bases not matched to a gene; V was cut back by 4 bases and J by 0 bases. Germline assignment: CDR1 MNHEY and CDR2 SVGEGT. CDR3 protein: CASSSGGLNTEAFF. The CDR3, as DNA: TGTGCCAGCAGTTCAGGGGGGCTGAACACTGAAGCTTTCTTT.

This clonotype was counted at least ten times. The V call is TRBV12-5, the J call TRBJ1-6, with unresolved D. The germline CDR1 and CDR2 sequences are LGHNT and FRNRAP. This CDR3 has 15 residues. The V and J ends lost 2 bases and 8 bases respectively, with 13 bases between them. This chain's CDR3 is CASGLWAGVYSPLHF. CDR3 nucleotides: TGTGCTAGTGGTTTGTGGGCGGGAGTTTATTCACCCCTCCACTTT. The full variable domain, with the rest looked up from reference TRBV12-5 and TRBJ1-6, is DARVTQTPRHKVTEMGQEVTMRCQPILGHNTVFWYRQTMMQGLELLAYFRNRAPLDDSGMPKDRFSAEMPDATLATLKIQPSEPRDSAVYFCASGLWAGVYSPLHFGNGTRLTVT.

This clonotype occurred many times. The rearrangement links TRBV12-2 to TRBJ1-2; TRBD1, the table's D call, lacks a check against the DNA. TRBV12-2 is marked as a pseudogene. The CDR3 has 13 residues. Written as DNA, the CDR3 is TGTGCAAGTCGCCAGGGACGGCTCTATGGCTACACCTTC. Translated, it gives CASRQGRLYGYTF.

This clonotype was counted many times. The chain is built from TRBV11-2 and TRBJ2-3, with D perhaps TRBD1 (6 bases). The CDR3 extends over 15 amino acids. V was pared by 2 bases and J by 1 base, with 10 bases between. Germline V gene data show CDR1 as SGHAT and CDR2 as FQNNGV. This CDR3 reads CASSLRKGGTDTQYF. Written as DNA, the CDR3 is TGTGCCAGCAGCTTAAGGAAGGGGGGCACAGATACGCAGTATTTT.

This clonotype has more than one count but fewer than ten. This chain connects TRBV6-2 or TRBV6-3 to TRBJ1-5; no definite D call. Germline V gene lookup returns CDR1 MNHEY and CDR2 SVGEGT. The CDR3 loop spans 14 amino acids. V shed 1 base and J shed 0 bases, with 4 bases lying between them. The CDR3: CASSYWVSNQPQHF. CDR3 coding DNA: TGTGCCAGCAGTTACTGGGTTAGCAATCAGCCCCAGCATTTT.

This clonotype was counted at least ten times. CDR3 sequence: CASSEFRTDTQYF. The CDR3 DNA sequence: TGTGCCAGCAGTGAATTTCGCACAGATACGCAGTATTTT. This chain connects TRBV2 to TRBJ2-3; D is unclear. Trimming removed 2 bases from V and 1 base from J, with 4 bases in between. Germline V gene sequence: CDR1 SNHLY, CDR2 FYNNEI. This CDR3 region has 13 residues.

This clonotype was counted many times. V usage is TRBV6-4 and J usage is TRBJ2-3; 14 bases agree with TRBD2. This CDR3 is built from 15 residues. Trimming at V came to 5 bases and at J to 5 bases, leaving 3 bases not matched to a gene. Germline CDR1 and CDR2: MRHNA and SNTAGT. CDR3 residues: CASSRLAGGQDTQYF. Here the CDR3 DNA reads TGTGCCAGCAGTCGACTAGCGGGGGGGCAAGATACGCAGTATTTT.